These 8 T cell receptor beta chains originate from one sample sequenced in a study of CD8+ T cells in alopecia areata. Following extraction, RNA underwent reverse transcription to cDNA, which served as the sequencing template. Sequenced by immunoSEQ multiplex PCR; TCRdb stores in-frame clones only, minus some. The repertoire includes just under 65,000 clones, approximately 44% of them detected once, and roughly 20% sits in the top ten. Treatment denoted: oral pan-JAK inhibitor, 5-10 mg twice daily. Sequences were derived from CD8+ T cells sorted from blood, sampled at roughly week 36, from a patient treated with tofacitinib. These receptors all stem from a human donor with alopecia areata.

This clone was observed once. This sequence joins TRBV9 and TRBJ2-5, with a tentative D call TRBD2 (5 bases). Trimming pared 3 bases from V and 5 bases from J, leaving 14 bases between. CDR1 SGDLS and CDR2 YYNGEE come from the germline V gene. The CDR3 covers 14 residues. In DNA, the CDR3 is TGTGCCAGCAGCGCGAACGCGAGAGGGGAGACCCAGTACTTC. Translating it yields CASSANARGETQYF.

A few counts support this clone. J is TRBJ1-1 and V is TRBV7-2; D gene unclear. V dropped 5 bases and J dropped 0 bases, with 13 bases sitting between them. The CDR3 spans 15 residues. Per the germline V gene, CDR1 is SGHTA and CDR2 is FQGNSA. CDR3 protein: CASSPPWAVNTEAFF. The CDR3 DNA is TGTGCCAGCAGCCCCCCGTGGGCGGTGAACACTGAAGCTTTCTTT.

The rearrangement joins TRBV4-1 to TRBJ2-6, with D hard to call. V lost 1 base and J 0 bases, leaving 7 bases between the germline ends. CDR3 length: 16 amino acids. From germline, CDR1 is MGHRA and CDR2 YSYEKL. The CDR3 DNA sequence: TGCGCCAGCAGCCAAGCCTCGGGCTCTGGGGCCAACGTCCTGACTTTC. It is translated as CASSQASGSGANVLTF.

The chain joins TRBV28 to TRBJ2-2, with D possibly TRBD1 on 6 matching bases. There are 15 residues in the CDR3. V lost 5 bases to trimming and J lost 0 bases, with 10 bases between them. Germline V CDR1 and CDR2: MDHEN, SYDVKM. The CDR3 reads CASSRDTTNTGELFF. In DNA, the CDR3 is TGTGCCAGCAGTCGGGACACCACGAACACCGGGGAGCTGTTTTTT.

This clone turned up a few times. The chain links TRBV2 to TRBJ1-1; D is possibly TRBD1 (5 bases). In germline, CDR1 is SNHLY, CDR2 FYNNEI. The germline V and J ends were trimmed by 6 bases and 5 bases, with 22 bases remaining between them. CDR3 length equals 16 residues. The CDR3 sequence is CASRIRDSSKGTEAFF. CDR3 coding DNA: TGTGCCAGCAGGATTAGGGACTCTTCCAAGGGAACTGAAGCTTTCTTT.

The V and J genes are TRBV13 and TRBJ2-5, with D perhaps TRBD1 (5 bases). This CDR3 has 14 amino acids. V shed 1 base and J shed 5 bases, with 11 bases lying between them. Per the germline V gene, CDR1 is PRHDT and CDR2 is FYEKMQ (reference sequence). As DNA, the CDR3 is TGTGCCAGCAGCTTAGATTTGGACAAGGAGACCCAGTACTTC. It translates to CASSLDLDKETQYF.

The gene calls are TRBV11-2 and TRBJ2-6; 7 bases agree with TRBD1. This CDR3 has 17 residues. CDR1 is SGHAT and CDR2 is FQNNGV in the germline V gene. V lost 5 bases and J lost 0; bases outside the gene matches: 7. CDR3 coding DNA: TGTGCCAGCAGCCCCGGACAGGCCAGCTCTGGGGCCAACGTCCTGACTTTC. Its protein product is CASSPGQASSGANVLTF.

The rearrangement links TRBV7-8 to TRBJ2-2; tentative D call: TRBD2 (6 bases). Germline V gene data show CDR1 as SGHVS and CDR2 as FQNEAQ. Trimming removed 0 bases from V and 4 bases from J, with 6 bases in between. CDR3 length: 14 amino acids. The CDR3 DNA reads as TGTGCCAGCAGCTTAGCGGGGGGCACCGGGGAGCTGTTTTTT. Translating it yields CASSLAGGTGELFF.